Below are 8 T cell receptor beta chains sequenced from a single sample in a study of fetal regulatory T cell absence and autoimmunity. Clones were sequenced by immunoSEQ multiplex PCR, and TCRdb holds only the in-frame ones, with some missing. Of about 43,000 clones listed, about 80% were seen once; the top ten hold 0.35% to 0.45%. Sequenced material: cord blood. These receptors were taken from a newborn boy with IPEX syndrome.

This sequence joins TRBV29-1 and TRBJ2-2, with D hard to call. The germline V gene has CDR1 SQVTM and CDR2 ANQGSEA. Deletions cut 3 bases from V and 6 bases from J, with 5 bases between. The CDR3 length is 11 residues. The CDR3 protein is CSVDVSGELFF. The CDR3 bases are TGCAGCGTTGATGTTTCCGGGGAGCTGTTTTTT.

The chain couples TRBV5-8 to TRBJ2-3; 7 bases are a match to TRBD1. CDR3 length: 15 amino acids. J lost 6 bases, V lost 3 bases, and 10 bases had no gene match. Germline CDR1 SGHTS, CDR2 YDEGEE. In nucleotides, the CDR3 is TGTGCCAGCAGCTCGCGGACCACAGGGGCTGATACGCAGTATTTT. Amino acids: CASSSRTTGADTQYF.

About this clone: Its ends do not fully match the called genes, so a read error is possible. This chain links TRBV10-3 with TRBJ2-7, with a possible D match to TRBD2 (6 bases). The length of the CDR3 is 14 residues. From germline, CDR1 is ENHRY and CDR2 SYGVKD. The CDR3 region has the DNA TGTGCCATCAGTGAAACTGACATTCTTGGGGCGGGACACTTC. Its protein product is CAISETDILGAGHF.

This sequence joins TRBV6-8 and TRBJ1-2; D perhaps matches TRBD1 (5 bases). Per germline, CDR1 MNHGY and CDR2 SAAAGT. The CDR3 totals 15 residues. Trimming took 2 bases from V and 2 from J, leaving 12 bases between them. In DNA form, the CDR3 reads TGTGCCAGCAGTTACAAGAGGGGAGAAAACTATGGCTACACCTTC. It encodes CASSYKRGENYGYTF.

Only a few counts were recorded for this clone. The V gene is TRBV10-3, the J gene TRBJ2-7; 10 bases align to TRBD2. The CDR3 has 14 residues. The germline V gene has CDR1 ENHRY and CDR2 SYGVKD. V trimming: 2 bases; J trimming: 3 bases; junction bases outside the gene matches: 1. Here the CDR3 DNA reads TGTGCCATCAGTGAGGCTAGCGGGGGCTACGAGCAGTACTTC. This translates into CAISEASGGYEQYF.

The genes are TRBV5-1 and TRBJ2-7; 9 bases line up with TRBD1. The ends lost 1 base at V and 3 bases at J; junction bases unmatched: 11. Germline V gene lookup returns CDR1 SGHRS and CDR2 YFSETQ. The CDR3 covers 17 residues. The CDR3 coding sequence is TGCGCCAGCAGCTTGAGTCCCGCCGGGACAGGGAACTACGAGCAGTACTTC. This sequence encodes CASSLSPAGTGNYEQYF.

V gene TRBV5-1 combines with J gene TRBJ1-6; D call uncertain. This CDR3 has 14 residues. Germline CDR1 and CDR2: SGHRS and YFSETQ. V lost 2 bases and J 7 bases, leaving 10 bases between the germline ends. The CDR3 loop reads CASSFSGGNSPLHF. The CDR3 coding sequence is TGCGCCAGCAGCTTCTCTGGAGGGAATTCACCCCTCCACTTT.

This clone was seen once. This rearrangement joins TRBV12-5 to TRBJ1-3; D unresolved. The CDR3 is 13 residues long. CDR1 is LGHNT and CDR2 is FRNRAP in the germline V gene. V was clipped by 1 base and J by 0 bases, with 1 base between them. The CDR3 region is CASGLGSGNTIYF. CDR3 coding DNA: TGTGCTAGTGGTTTGGGCTCTGGAAACACCATATATTTT.